This record looks at one T cell receptor (beta chain) sequence and its context. The data were taken from a study of blood T cell repertoires in COVID-19. Overall study context: Sites in the United States, Italy and Spain provided acute and convalescent COVID-19 samples.

CDR3 length: 15 residues. The V and J ends lost 5 bases and 2 bases, in that order; junction bases with no gene match: 6. Looked up from germline, CDR1 is SGHVS and CDR2 is FQNEAQ. Profiled with immunoSEQ multiplex PCR; TCRdb holds only in-frame clones, not every one. Of 170,000 or so clones listed, over 75% are singletons. Enrollees, about 18 to 89 years old, lived in 24 US areas. Clinical histories supplied by participants themselves formed the basis of cohort assignment. This sequence joins TRBV7-8 and TRBJ2-1; TRBD2 agrees at 7 bases. This TCR was recovered from a woman aged 50 to 60 who had recovered from COVID-19. Sample: PBMCs or T cells enriched from blood (not recorded which). The CDR3 region has the DNA TGTGCCAGCAGCATGGGACTACCCACCTACAATGAGCAGTTCTTC. Amino acids: CASSMGLPTYNEQFF.